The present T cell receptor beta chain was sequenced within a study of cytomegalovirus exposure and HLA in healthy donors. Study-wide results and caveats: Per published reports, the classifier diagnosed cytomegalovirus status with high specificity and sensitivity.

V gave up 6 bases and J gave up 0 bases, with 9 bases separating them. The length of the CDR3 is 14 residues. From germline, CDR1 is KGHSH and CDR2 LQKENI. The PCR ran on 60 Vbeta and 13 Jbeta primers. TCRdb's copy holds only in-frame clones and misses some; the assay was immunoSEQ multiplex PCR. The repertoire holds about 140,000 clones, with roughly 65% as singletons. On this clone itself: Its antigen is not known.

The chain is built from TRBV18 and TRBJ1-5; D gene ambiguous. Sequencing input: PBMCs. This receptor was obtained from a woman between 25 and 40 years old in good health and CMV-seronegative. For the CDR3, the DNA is TGTGCCAGCTCCCCCTCAGATAGCAATCAGCCCCAGCATTTT. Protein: CASSPSDSNQPQHF.